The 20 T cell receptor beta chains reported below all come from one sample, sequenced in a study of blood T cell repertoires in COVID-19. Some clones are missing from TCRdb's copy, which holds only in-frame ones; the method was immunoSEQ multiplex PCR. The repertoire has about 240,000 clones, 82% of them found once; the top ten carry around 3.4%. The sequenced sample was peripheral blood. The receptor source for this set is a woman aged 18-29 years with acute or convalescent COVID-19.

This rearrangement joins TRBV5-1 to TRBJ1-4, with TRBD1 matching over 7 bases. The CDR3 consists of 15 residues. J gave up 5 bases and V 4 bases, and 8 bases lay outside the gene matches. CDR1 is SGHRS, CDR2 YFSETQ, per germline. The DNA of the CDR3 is TGCGCCAGCAGCCGTTCCCCGACAGGGAATGAAAAACTGTTTTTT. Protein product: CASSRSPTGNEKLFF.

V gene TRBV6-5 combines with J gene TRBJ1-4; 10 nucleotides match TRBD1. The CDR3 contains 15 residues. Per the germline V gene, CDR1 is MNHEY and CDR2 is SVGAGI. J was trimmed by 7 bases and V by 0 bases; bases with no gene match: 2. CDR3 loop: CASSYSTGGREKLFF. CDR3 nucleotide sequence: TGTGCCAGCAGTTACTCGACAGGGGGCCGTGAAAAACTGTTTTTT.

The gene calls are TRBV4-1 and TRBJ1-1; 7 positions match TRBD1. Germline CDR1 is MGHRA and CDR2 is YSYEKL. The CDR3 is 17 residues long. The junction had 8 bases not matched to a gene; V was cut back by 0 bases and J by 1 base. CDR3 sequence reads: CASSQDPWDRANTEAFF. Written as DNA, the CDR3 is TGCGCCAGCAGCCAAGATCCTTGGGACAGAGCGAACACTGAAGCTTTCTTT.

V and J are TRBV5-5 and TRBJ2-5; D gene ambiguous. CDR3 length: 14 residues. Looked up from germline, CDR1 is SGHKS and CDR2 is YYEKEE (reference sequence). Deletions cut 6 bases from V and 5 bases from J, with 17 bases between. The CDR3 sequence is CASTMSGGYETQYF. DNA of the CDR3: TGTGCCAGCACAATGTCAGGTGGCTACGAGACCCAGTACTTC.

The CDR3: CASRGEGAEAFF. The CDR3 region has the DNA TGCGCCAGCAGAGGTGAGGGGGCTGAAGCTTTCTTT. The J gene is TRBJ1-1, the V gene TRBV5-1, with D possibly being TRBD1 (6 bases). V gave up 5 bases and J gave up 6 bases, with 11 bases separating them. CDR1 and CDR2 (germline): SGHRS, YFSETQ. The CDR3 has 12 residues.

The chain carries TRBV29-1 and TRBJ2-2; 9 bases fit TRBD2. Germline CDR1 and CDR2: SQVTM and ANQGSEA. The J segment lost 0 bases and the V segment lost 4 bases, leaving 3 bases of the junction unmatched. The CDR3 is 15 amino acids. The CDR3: CSVGTSDANTGELFF. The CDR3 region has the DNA TGCAGCGTTGGGACTAGCGATGCGAACACCGGGGAGCTGTTTTTT.

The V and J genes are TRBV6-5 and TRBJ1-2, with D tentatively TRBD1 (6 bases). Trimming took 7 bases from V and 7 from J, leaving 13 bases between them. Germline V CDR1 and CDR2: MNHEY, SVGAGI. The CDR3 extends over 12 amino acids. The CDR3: CASKEQGGGYTF. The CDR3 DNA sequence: TGTGCCAGCAAGGAACAGGGTGGTGGCTACACCTTC.

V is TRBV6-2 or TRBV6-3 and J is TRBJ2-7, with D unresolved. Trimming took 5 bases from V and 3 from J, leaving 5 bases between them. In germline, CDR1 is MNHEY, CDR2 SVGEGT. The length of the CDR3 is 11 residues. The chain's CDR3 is CASSEYYEQYF. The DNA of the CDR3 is TGTGCCAGCAGTGAGTACTACGAGCAGTACTTC.

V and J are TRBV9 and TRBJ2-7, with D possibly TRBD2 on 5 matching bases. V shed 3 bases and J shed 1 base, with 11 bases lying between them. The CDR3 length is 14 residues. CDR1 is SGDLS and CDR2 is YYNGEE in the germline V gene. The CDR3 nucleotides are TGTGCCAGCAGCGGTCTAGCCCATTCCTACGAGCAGTACTTC. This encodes CASSGLAHSYEQYF.

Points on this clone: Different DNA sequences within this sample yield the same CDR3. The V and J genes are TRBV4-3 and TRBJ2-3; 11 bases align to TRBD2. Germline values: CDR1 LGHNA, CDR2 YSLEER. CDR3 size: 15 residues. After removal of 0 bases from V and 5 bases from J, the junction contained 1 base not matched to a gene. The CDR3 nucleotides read TGCGCCAGCAGCCAAGAAGGACTAGCGGGAGATACGCAGTATTTT. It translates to CASSQEGLAGDTQYF.

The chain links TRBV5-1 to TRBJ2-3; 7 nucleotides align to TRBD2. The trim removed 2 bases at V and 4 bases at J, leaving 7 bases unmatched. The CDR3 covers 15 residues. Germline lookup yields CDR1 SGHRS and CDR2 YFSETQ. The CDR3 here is CASSLPAGVADTQYF. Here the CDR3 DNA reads TGCGCCAGCAGCTTACCGGCGGGAGTGGCAGATACGCAGTATTTT.

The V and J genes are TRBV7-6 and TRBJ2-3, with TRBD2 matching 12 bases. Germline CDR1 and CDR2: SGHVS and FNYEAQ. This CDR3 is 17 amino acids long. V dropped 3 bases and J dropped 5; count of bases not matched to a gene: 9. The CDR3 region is CASSLTSGSRRGDTQYF. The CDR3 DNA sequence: TGTGCCAGCAGCTTGACTAGCGGGAGCAGAAGAGGAGATACGCAGTATTTT.

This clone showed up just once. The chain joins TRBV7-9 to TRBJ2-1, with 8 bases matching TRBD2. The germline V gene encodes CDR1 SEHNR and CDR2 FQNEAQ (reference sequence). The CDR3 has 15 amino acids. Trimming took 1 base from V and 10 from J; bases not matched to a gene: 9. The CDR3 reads CASSLGLAGLYEQFF. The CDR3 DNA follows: TGTGCCAGCAGCTTAGGCCTAGCGGGCCTCTACGAGCAGTTCTTC. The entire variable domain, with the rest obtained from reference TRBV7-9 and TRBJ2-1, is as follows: DTGVSQNPRHKITKRGQNVTFRCDPISEHNRLYWYRQTLGQGPEFLTYFQNEAQLEKSRLLSDRFSAERPKGSFSTLEIQRTEQGDSAMYLCASSLGLAGLYEQFFGPGTRLTVL.

Here the CDR3 reads CASSLVTEAATEAFF. The CDR3 DNA is TGTGCCAGCAGCTTAGTAACCGAAGCGGCCACTGAAGCTTTCTTT. The J gene is TRBJ1-1, the V gene TRBV7-2; no definite D call. Germline V gives CDR1 SGHTA, CDR2 FQGNSA. The CDR3 has 15 amino acids. Trimming shortened V by 1 base and J by 4 bases, and 13 bases separated the two germline ends.

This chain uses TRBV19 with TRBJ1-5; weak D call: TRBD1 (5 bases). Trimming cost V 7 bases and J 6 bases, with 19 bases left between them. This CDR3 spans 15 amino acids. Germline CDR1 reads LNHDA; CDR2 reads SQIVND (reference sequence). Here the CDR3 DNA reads TGTGCCAGTACCCCAACAGGAGGGGCCGGTCAGCCCCAGCATTTT. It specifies CASTPTGGAGQPQHF.

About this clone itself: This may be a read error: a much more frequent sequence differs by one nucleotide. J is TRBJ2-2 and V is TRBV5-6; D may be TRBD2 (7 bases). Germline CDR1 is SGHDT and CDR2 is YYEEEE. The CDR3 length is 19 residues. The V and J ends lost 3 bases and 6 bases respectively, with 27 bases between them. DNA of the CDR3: TGTGCCAGCAGCTCAAGACCGGGGGCGTGGGAGGGCCTGGCCGGGGAGCTGTTTTTT. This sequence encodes CASSSRPGAWEGLAGELFF.

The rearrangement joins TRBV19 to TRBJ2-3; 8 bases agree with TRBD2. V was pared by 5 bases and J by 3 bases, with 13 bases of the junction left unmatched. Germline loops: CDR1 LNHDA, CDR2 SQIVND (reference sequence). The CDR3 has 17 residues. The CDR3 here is CASSPGGGIRWTDTQYF. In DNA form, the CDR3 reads TGTGCCAGTAGTCCCGGGGGGGGAATAAGGTGGACAGATACGCAGTATTTT. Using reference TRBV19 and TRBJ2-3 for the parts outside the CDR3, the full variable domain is DGGITQSPKYLFRKEGQNVTLSCEQNLNHDAMYWYRQDPGQGLRLIYYSQIVNDFQKGDIAEGYSVSREKKESFPLTVTSAQKNPTAFYLCASSPGGGIRWTDTQYFGPGTRLTVL.

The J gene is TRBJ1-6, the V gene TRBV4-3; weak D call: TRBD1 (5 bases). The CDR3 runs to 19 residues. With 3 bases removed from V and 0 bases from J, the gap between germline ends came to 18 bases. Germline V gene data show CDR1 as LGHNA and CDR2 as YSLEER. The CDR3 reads CASSHQDTRLGSYNSPLHF. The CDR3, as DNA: TGCGCCAGCAGCCACCAGGACACCCGGTTAGGCTCCTATAATTCACCCCTCCACTTT.

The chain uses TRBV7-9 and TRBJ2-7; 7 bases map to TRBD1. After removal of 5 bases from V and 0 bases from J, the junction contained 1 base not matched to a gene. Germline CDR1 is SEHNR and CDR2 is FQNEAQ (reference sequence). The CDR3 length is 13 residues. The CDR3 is CASSEGASYEQYF. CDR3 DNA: TGTGCCAGCAGCGAGGGGGCCTCCTACGAGCAGTACTTC.

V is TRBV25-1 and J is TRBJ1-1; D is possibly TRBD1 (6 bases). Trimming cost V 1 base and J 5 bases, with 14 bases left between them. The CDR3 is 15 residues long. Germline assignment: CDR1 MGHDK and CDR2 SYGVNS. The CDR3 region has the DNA TGTGCCAGCAGTGAATGGGCAGGGGAAAAGACTGAAGCTTTCTTT. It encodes CASSEWAGEKTEAFF.